This is a list of T cell receptor beta chains from one sample in a study of memory B cells and T cells in multiple sclerosis. For these receptors, no antigen is known. TCRdb keeps only in-frame clones here, not all; method: immunoSEQ multiplex PCR. The data hold approximately 32,000 clones, with roughly 88% observed a single time. Sequenced input: PBMCs from blood kept in culture. The receptors here all came from a human donor with multiple sclerosis. Both conserved end residues are part of each CDR3. D genes are given only for firm matches. A row's size may be missing; if present it is once, few, many or a size class.

size: once; D: -; J: TRBJ1-4; V: TRBV10-2; CDR3: CATKTAPNEKLFF; DNA: TGCGCCACCAAGACAGCTCCTAATGAAAAACTGTTTTTT
size: once; D: -; J: TRBJ2-7; V: TRBV27; CDR3: CASSLASNLGDEQYF; DNA: TGTGCCAGCAGTTTAGCCTCGAATCTGGGGGACGAGCAGTACTTC
size: once; D: TRBD1; J: TRBJ2-7; V: TRBV4-1; CDR3: CASSPLGQGYEQYF; DNA: TGCGCCAGCAGCCCCCTGGGACAGGGCTACGAGCAGTACTTC
size: -; D: -; J: TRBJ2-3; V: TRBV5-4; CDR3: CASSHRLENTQYF; DNA: TGTGCCAGCAGCCACCGACTAGAAAATACGCAGTATTTT
size: -; D: -; J: TRBJ1-5; V: TRBV6-4; CDR3: CASSAGPNQPQHF; DNA: TGTGCCAGCAGCGCGGGACCGAATCAGCCCCAGCATTTT
size: -; D: -; J: TRBJ2-7; V: TRBV4-1; CDR3: CASSQETGVGVEQYF; DNA: TGCGCCAGCAGCCAAGAAACTGGAGTGGGGGTCGAGCAGTACTTC
size: -; D: -; J: TRBJ2-7; V: TRBV11-2; CDR3: CASSLGGNYEQYF; DNA: TGTGCCAGCAGCTTAGGCGGGAACTACGAGCAGTACTTC
size: -; D: TRBD2; J: TRBJ2-7; V: TRBV2; CDR3: CASRRTSGDIYEQYF; DNA: TGTGCCAGCAGAAGGACTAGCGGAGATATCTACGAGCAGTACTTC
size: -; D: -; J: TRBJ2-2; V: TRBV11-3; CDR3: CASSPTGNGGELFF; DNA: TGTGCCAGCAGCCCTACAGGGAACGGCGGGGAGCTGTTTTTT
size: -; D: -; J: TRBJ2-3; V: TRBV10-3; CDR3: CATQWGQGLLGDTQYF; DNA: TGTGCCACCCAGTGGGGACAAGGACTTTTGGGAGATACGCAGTATTTT
size: -; D: -; J: TRBJ1-1; V: TRBV28; CDR3: CASSRAFSGRATEAFF; DNA: TGTGCCAGCAGTCGGGCTTTTTCAGGGCGCGCCACTGAAGCTTTCTTT
size: -; D: TRBD2; J: TRBJ2-1; V: TRBV5-1; CDR3: CASISGGGNNEQFF; DNA: TGCGCCAGCATATCAGGCGGGGGAAACAATGAGCAGTTCTTC
size: -; D: TRBD1; J: TRBJ2-3; V: TRBV7-3; CDR3: CASSFRDRGLEDTQYF; DNA: TGTGCCAGCAGCTTCCGGGACAGGGGGCTCGAAGATACGCAGTATTTT
size: -; D: TRBD2; J: TRBJ2-5; V: TRBV9; CDR3: CASSVVAGETQYF; DNA: TGTGCCAGCAGCGTAGTAGCGGGAGAGACCCAGTACTTC
size: -; D: -; J: TRBJ1-2; V: TRBV6-6; CDR3: CASSYLGQQYGYTF; DNA: TGTGCCAGCAGTTACCTCGGACAGCAGTATGGCTACACCTTC
size: -; D: TRBD1; J: TRBJ1-2; V: TRBV6-5; CDR3: CASSYVGGGAEYGYTF; DNA: TGTGCCAGCAGTTACGTCGGAGGGGGCGCGGAATATGGCTACACCTTC